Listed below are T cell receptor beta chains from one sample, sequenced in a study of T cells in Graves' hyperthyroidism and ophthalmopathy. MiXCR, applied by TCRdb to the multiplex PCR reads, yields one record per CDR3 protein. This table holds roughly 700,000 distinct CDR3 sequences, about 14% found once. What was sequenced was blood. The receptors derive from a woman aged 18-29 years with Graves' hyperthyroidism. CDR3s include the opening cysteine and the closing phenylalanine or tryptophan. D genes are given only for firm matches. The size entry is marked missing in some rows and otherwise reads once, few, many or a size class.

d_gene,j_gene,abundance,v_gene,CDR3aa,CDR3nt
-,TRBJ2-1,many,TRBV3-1,CASSQSRDASFDEQFF,TGTGCCAGCAGCCAAAGCCGGGACGCAAGCTTCGATGAGCAGTTCTTC
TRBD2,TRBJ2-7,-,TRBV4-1,CASSLAASGRNREQYF,TGCGCCAGCAGCCTGGCGGCTAGCGGGAGGAATAGGGAGCAGTACTTC
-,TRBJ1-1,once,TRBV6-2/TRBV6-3,CASSYSGQGNTEAFF,TGTGCCAGCAGTTACTCTGGACAAGGGAACACTGAAGCTTTCTTT
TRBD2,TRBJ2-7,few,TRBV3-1,CASTPPRTSGSSWGEQYF,TGTGCCAGCACGCCCCCTCGGACTAGCGGGAGTTCTTGGGGCGAGCAGTACTTC
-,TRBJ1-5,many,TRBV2,CASSESVATQHF,TGTGCCAGCAGTGAGTCCGTTGCGACCCAGCATTTT
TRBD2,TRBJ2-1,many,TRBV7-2,CASSLVTSGVNEQFF,TGTGCCAGCAGCTTAGTGACTAGCGGGGTAAATGAGCAGTTCTTC
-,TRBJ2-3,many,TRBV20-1,CSAIALGGPEDTQYF,TGCAGTGCCATCGCCCTGGGTGGCCCCGAAGATACGCAGTATTTT
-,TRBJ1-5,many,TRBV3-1,CASSRHRDSNQPQHF,TGTGCCAGCAGCCGCCACCGGGACAGCAATCAGCCCCAGCATTTT
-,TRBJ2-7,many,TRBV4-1,CASSPSKGGLYEQYF,TGCGCCAGCAGCCCATCTAAGGGTGGCCTCTACGAGCAGTACTTC
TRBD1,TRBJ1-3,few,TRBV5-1,CASSIGTGRHTIYF,TGCGCCAGCAGCATCGGGACAGGGAGACACACCATATATTTT
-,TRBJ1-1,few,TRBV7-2,CASSFGLLAFF,TGTGCCAGCAGCTTCGGACTGTTGGCTTTCTTT
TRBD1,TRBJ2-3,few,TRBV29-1,CSVAADRVGDTQYF,TGCAGCGTTGCAGCGGACAGGGTGGGAGATACGCAGTATTTT
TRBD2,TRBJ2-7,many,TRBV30,CAWRGREWGYEQYF,TGTGCCTGGAGAGGGCGGGAGTGGGGGTACGAGCAGTACTTC
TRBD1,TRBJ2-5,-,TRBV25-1,CASSARTGAYGTQYF,TGTGCCAGCAGTGCGCGGACAGGGGCGTACGGGACCCAGTACTTC
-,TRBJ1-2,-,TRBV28,CASSLRQGYRYTF,TGTGCCAGCAGTTTACGGCAGGGTTATCGCTACACCTTC
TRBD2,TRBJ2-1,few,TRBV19,CASSATSGRGAEQFF,TGTGCCAGTAGTGCGACTAGCGGGAGAGGCGCTGAGCAGTTCTTC
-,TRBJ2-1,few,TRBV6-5,CASSYEYIRGGSYNEQFF,TGTGCCAGCAGTTACGAATATATCCGAGGGGGCTCCTACAATGAGCAGTTCTTC
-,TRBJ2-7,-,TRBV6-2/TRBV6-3,CASSHHGTGSSYEQYF,TGTGCCAGCAGTCACCACGGGACGGGTAGCTCCTACGAGCAGTACTTC
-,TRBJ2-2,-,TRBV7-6,CASSPSTLVTGELFF,TGTGCCAGCAGCCCATCCACGTTGGTCACCGGGGAGCTGTTTTTT
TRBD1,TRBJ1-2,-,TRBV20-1,CSTSGTGSNYGYTF,TGCAGTACGTCCGGGACAGGGAGTAACTATGGCTACACCTTC
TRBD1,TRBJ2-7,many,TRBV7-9,CASSPSTGTSYEQYF,TGTGCCAGCAGCCCCTCGACAGGGACATCCTACGAGCAGTACTTC
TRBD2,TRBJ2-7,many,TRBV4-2,CASSQDGLAGGRYEQYF,TGTGCCAGCAGCCAAGATGGCCTAGCGGGAGGGCGCTACGAGCAGTACTTC
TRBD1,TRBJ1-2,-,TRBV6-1,CASSMGTGDNGYTF,TGTGCCAGCAGTATGGGGACAGGAGATAATGGCTACACCTTC
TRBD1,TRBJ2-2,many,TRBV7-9,CASSSTLGDRPTGELFF,TGTGCCAGCAGCTCAACCCTTGGGGACAGGCCCACCGGGGAGCTGTTTTTT
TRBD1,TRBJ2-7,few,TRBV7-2,CASSFVDRGIREQYF,TGTGCCAGCAGCTTCGTGGACAGGGGAATACGCGAGCAGTACTTC
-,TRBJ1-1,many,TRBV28,CASSSLFGTNTEAFF,TGTGCCAGCAGTTCACTTTTTGGAACGAACACTGAAGCTTTCTTT
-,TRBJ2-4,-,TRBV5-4,CASSLAYDRLTGKNIQYF,TGTGCCAGCAGCTTGGCCTACGACCGTCTAACCGGCAAAAACATTCAGTACTTC